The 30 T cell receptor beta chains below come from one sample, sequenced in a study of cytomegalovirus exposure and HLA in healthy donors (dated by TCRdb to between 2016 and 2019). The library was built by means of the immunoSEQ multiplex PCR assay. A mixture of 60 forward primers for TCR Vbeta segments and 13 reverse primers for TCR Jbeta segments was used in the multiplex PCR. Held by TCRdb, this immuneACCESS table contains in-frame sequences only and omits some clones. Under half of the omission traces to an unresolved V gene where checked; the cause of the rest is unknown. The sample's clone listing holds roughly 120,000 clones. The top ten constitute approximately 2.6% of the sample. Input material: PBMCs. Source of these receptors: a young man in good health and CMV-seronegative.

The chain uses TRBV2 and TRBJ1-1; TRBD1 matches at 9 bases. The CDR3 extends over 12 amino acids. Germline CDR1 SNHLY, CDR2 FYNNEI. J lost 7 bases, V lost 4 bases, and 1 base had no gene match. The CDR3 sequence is CASSGTGDEAFF. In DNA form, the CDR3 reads TGTGCCAGCAGTGGGACAGGGGATGAAGCTTTCTTT. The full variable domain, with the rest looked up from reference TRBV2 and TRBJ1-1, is EPEVTQTPSHQVTQMGQEVILRCVPISNHLYFYWYRQILGQKVEFLVSFYNNEISEKSEIFDDQFSVERPDGSNFTLKIRSTKLEDSAMYFCASSGTGDEAFFGQGTRLTVV.

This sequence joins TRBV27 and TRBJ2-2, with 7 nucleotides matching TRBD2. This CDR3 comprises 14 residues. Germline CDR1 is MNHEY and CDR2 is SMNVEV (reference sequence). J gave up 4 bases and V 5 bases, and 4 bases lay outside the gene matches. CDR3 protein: CASSGGLLTGELFF. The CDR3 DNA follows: TGTGCCAGCAGTGGGGGACTACTCACCGGGGAGCTGTTTTTT.

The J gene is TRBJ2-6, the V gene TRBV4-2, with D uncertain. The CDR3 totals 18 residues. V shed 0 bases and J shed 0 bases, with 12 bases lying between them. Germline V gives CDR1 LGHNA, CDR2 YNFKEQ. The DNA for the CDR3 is TGTGCCAGCAGCCAAGAACGCCCGTATAGCTCTGGGGCCAACGTCCTGACTTTC. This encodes CASSQERPYSSGANVLTF.

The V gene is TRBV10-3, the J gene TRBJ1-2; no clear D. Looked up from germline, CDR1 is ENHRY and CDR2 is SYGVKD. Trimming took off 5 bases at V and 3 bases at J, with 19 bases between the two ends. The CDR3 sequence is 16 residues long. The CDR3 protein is CAISPLRGREDYGYTF. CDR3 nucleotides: TGTGCCATCAGTCCCCTCCGAGGGCGCGAGGACTATGGCTACACCTTC.

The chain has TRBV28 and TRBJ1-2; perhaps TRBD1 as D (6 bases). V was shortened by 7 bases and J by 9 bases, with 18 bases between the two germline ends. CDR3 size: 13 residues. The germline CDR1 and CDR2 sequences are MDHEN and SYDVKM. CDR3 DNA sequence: TGTGCCAGCACCGTGCGACAGGAGAGTCGCTACACCTTC. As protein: CASTVRQESRYTF.

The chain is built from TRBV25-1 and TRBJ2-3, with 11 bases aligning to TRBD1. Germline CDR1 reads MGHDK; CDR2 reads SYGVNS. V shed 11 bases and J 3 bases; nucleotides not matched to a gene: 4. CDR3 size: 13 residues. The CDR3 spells CAGQGASTDTQYF. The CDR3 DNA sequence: TGTGCCGGACAGGGGGCGAGTACAGATACGCAGTATTTT.

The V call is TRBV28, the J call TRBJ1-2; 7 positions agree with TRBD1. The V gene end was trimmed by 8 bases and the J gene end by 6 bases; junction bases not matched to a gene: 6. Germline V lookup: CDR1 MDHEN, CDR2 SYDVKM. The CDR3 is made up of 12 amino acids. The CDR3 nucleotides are TGTGCCAGCTGGGACAGTCGGCATGGCTACACCTTC. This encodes CASWDSRHGYTF.

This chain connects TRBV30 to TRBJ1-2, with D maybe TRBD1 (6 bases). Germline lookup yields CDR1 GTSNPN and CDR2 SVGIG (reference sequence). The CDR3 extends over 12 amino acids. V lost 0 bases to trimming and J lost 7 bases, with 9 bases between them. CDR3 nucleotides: TGTGCCTGGAGTGTAGGGGGATTTGGCTACACCTTC. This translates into CAWSVGGFGYTF.

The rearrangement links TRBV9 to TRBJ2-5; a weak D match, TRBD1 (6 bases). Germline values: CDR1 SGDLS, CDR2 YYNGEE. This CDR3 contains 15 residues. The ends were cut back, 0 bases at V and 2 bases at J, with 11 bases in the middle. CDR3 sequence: CASSVGDRYQETQYF. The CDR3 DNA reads TGTGCCAGCAGCGTAGGTGACAGGTATCAAGAGACCCAGTACTTC.

The CDR3 is CASSASLQDPNEQYF. The CDR3 nucleotides are TGTGCCAGCAGCGCATCCCTACAGGACCCAAACGAGCAGTACTTC. The chain joins TRBV14 to TRBJ2-7, with D possibly TRBD1 on 5 matching bases. Looked up from germline, CDR1 is SGHDN and CDR2 is FVKESK. The CDR3 consists of 15 residues. Trimming took off 5 bases at V and 5 bases at J, with 19 bases between the two ends.

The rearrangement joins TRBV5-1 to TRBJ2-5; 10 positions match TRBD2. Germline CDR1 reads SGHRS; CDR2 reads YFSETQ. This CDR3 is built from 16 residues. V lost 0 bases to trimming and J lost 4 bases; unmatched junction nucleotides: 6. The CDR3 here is CASSLAPSGRAETQYF. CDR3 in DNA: TGCGCCAGCAGCTTGGCCCCTAGCGGGAGAGCAGAGACCCAGTACTTC. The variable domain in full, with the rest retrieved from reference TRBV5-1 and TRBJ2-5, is KAGVTQTPRYLIKTRGQQVTLSCSPISGHRSVSWYQQTPGQGLQFLFEYFSETQRNKGNFPGRFSGRQFSNSRSEMNVSTLELGDSALYLCASSLAPSGRAETQYFGPGTRLLVL.

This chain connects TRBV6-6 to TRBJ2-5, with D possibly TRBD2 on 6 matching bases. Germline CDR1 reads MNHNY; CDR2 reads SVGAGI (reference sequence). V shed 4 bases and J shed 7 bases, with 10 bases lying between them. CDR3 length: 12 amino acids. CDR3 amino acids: CASSSEEGTQYF. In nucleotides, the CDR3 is TGTGCCAGCAGTTCGGAGGAGGGGACCCAGTACTTC.

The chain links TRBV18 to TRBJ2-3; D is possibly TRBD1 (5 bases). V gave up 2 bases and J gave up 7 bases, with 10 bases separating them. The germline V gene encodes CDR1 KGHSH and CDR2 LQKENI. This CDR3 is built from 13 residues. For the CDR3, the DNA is TGTGCCAGCTCACCAGGTCAGGGTAATACGCAGTATTTT. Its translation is CASSPGQGNTQYF.

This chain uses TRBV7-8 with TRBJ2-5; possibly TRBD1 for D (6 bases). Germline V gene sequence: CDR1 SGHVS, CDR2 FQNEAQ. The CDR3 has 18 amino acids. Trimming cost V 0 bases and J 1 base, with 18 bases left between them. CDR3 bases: TGTGCCAGCAGCTTAGCGGGGGCAGGGTCCTTACCCCAAGAGACCCAGTACTTC. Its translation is CASSLAGAGSLPQETQYF.

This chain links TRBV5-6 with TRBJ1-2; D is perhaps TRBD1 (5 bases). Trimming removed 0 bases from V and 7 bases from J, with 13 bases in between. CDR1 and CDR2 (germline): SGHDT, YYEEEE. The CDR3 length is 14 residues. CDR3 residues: CASSLAGGIGGYTF. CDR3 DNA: TGTGCCAGCAGCTTGGCCGGGGGAATAGGTGGCTACACCTTC. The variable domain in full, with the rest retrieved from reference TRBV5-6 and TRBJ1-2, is DAGVTQSPTHLIKTRGQQVTLRCSPKSGHDTVSWYQQALGQGPQFIFQYYEEEERQRGNFPDRFSGHQFPNYSSELNVNALLLGDSALYLCASSLAGGIGGYTFGSGTRLTVV.

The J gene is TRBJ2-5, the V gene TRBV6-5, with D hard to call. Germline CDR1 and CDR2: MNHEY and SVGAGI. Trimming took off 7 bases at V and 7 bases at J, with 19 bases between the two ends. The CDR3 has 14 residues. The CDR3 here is CASKLGPVSGTQYF. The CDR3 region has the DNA TGTGCCAGCAAACTTGGGCCCGTCAGTGGGACCCAGTACTTC.

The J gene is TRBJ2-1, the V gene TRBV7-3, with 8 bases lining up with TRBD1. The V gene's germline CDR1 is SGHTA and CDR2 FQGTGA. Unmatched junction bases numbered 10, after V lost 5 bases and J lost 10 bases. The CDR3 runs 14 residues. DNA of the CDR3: TGTGCCAGCAGCGCCTCAGGGGGCGGAGGGGAGCAGTTCTTC. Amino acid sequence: CASSASGGGGEQFF.

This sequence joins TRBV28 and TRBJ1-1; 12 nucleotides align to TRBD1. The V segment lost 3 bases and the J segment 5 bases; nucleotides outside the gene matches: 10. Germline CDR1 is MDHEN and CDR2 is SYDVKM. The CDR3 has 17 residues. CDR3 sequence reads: CASSLAPGQGAGTEAFF. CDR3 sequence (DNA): TGTGCCAGCAGTTTGGCTCCGGGACAGGGGGCAGGTACTGAAGCTTTCTTT.

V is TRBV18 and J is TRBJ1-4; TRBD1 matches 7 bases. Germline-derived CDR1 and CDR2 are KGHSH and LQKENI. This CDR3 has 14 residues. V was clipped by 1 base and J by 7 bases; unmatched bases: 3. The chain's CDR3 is CASSPQAGGEKLFF. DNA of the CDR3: TGTGCCAGCTCACCACAGGCAGGGGGTGAAAAACTGTTTTTT.

CDR3 sequence reads: CASSIGGEQYF. The CDR3 DNA is TGTGCCAGTAGTATAGGAGGGGAGCAGTACTTC. The rearrangement joins TRBV19 to TRBJ2-7, with D perhaps matching TRBD2 (5 bases). The CDR3 runs 11 residues. The germline CDR1 and CDR2 sequences are LNHDA and SQIVND (reference sequence). Trimming took 1 base from V and 7 from J, leaving 5 bases between them. Full variable domain (outside the CDR3, taken from reference TRBV19 and TRBJ2-7): DGGITQSPKYLFRKEGQNVTLSCEQNLNHDAMYWYRQDPGQGLRLIYYSQIVNDFQKGDIAEGYSVSREKKESFPLTVTSAQKNPTAFYLCASSIGGEQYFGPGTRLTVT.

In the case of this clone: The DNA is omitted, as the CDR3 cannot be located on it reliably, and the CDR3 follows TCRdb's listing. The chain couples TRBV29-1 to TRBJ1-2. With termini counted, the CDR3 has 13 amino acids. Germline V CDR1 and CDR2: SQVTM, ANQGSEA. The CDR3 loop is CSVIGQEDYGCTF.

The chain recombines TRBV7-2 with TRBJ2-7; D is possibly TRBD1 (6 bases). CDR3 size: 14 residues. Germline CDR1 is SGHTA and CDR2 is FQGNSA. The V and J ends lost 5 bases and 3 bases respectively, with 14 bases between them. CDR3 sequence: CASSISGTNYEQYF. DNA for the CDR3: TGTGCCAGCAGCATCTCCGGGACAAACTACGAGCAGTACTTC.

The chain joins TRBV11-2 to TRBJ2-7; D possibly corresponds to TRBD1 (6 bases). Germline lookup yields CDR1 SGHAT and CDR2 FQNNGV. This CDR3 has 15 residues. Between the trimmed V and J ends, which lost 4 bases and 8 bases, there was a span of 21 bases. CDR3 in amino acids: CASSSSRGDLLKQYF. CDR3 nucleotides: TGTGCCAGCAGCTCGAGCAGGGGTGACCTACTTAAGCAGTACTTC.

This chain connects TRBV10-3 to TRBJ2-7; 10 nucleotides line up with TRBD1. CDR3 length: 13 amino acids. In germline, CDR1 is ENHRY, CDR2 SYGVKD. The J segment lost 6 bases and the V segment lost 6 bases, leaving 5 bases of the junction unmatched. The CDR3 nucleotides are TGTGCCATCAGCCGGGACAGGGGAGGCGAGCAGTACTTC. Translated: CAISRDRGGEQYF.

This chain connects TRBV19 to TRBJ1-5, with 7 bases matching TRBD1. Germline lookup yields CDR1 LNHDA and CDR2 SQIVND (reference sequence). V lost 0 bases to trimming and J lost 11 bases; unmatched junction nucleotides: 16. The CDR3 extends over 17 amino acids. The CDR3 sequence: CASSIDLRWGQLESQHF. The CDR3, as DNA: TGTGCCAGTAGTATAGATCTAAGATGGGGACAGCTGGAATCCCAGCATTTT.

The CDR3 bases are TGTGCCAGCAGCTTCATCGGGACAGCCAATCAGCCCCAGCATTTT. Translating gives CASSFIGTANQPQHF. The J gene is TRBJ1-5, the V gene TRBV7-2, with 7 bases lining up with TRBD1. CDR1 is SGHTA, CDR2 FQGNSA, per germline. After removal of 3 bases from V and 3 bases from J, the junction contained 5 bases not matched to a gene. The CDR3 covers 15 residues.

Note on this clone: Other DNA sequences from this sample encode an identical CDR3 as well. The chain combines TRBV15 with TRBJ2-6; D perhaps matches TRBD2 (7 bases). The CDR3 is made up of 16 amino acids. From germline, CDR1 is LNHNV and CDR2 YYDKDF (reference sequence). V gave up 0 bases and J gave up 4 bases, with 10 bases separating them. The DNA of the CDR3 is TGTGCCACCAGCAGAGATCGGGGGGCAGGGGCCAACGTCCTGACTTTC. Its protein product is CATSRDRGAGANVLTF.

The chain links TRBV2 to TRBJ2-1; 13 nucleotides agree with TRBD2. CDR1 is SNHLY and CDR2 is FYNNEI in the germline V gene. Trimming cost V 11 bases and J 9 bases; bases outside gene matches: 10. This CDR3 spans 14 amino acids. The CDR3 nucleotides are TGTGCCGGAAGTCCCGGGACTAGCGGGGTTGAGCAGTTCTTC. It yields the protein CAGSPGTSGVEQFF.

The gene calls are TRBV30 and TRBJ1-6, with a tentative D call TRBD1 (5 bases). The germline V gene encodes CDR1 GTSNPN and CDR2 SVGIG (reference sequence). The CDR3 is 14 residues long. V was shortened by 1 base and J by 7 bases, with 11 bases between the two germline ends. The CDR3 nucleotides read TGTGCCTGGAGTGCAGGAGGGGCGAATTCACCCCTCCACTTT. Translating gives CAWSAGGANSPLHF.

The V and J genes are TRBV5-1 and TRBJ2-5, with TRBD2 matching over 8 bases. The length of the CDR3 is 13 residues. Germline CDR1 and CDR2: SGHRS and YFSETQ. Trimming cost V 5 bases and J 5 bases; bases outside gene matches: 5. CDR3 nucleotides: TGCGCCAGCAGAACTAGCGGAGGGGAGACCCAGTACTTC. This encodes CASRTSGGETQYF.